This TCR beta chain comes out of a study of blood T cell repertoires in COVID-19. The CDR3 loop spans 18 amino acids. V shed 5 bases and J 3 bases; nucleotides not matched to a gene: 11. Germline V CDR1 and CDR2: LNHDA, SQIVND (reference sequence). Under the authors' procedure: Amplified reference gene primers provided the basis for estimating nucleated cell counts. Sequencing was performed with immunoSEQ multiplex PCR; in TCRdb, only in-frame clones are kept and a portion is missing. That table supplies the V and J calls and clone size; D and trimming were determined from the DNA. Of more than 90,000 clones listed, over 70% are singletons.

The rearrangement uses TRBV19 and TRBJ2-3; 13 bases line up with TRBD2. This clonotype originated in a woman between 65 and 79 years old with acute or convalescent COVID-19. The sequenced material came from peripheral blood. CDR3 nucleotides: TGTGCCAGTAGTGCCGGGACTAGCGGGACTGATCCGACAGATACGCAGTATTTT. Its protein is CASSAGTSGTDPTDTQYF.